The following is a T cell receptor (beta chain) sequence with its context. This sample stems from a study of T cell repertoires in cytomegalovirus infection. CDR1 and CDR2 (germline): SQVTM, ANQGSEA. The CDR3 is made up of 11 amino acids. Trimming left V 7 bases short and J 7 bases short, with 11 bases between. Using its own MiXCR run on the reads, TCRdb lists one record per CDR3 protein. The data contain 150,000 to 200,000 distinct CDR3 sequences, under 15% of them singletons. The chain is built from TRBV29-1 and TRBJ2-1; D possibly corresponds to TRBD2 (6 bases). Sequenced material: PBMCs. The origin of this receptor is a human donor in good health (CMV status not recorded). Some clones in this sample may be carry-over from other donors' samples. Here the CDR3 DNA reads TGCAGCGAAAAGGAGGGGAATGAGCAGTTCTTC. Encoded protein: CSEKEGNEQFF.